This T cell receptor beta chain was sequenced in a study of tumor and adjacent non-tumor tissue in lung cancer (dated by TCRdb to the late 2010s). A note on the overall study: The cohort included under 15 adenocarcinoma, a couple of squamous cell carcinoma and 1 small cell lung cancer patients. The study compared bulk TCRbeta repertoires from lung tumor tissue and matched distant non-tumor lung tissue of roughly 14 lung cancer patients. For each patient, one tumor sample and one normal lung sample were taken, giving about 29 paired specimens that underwent TCRbeta CDR3 sequencing. Sequencing generated a total of some 130 million productive TCRbeta reads, averaging about 4 million reads per sample. Ages among the roughly 15 patients ranged from about 30 to 76 years, there were roughly 10 men and 5 women, and disease was at TNM stage I to III.

In this sample, this clonotype turned up once. The antigen it binds to is not known. This may come from a read error, since a much larger clone is one base off. Bulk unsorted tissue served as the source for RNA extraction, and RNA quality was assessed using a NanoDrop ND-1000 and an Agilent 2100. The normal lung samples consisted of distant non-tumor tissue collected more than 3 cm from the tumor edge. Newly diagnosed lung cancer patients without prior chemotherapy who had been admitted for thoracic surgery in China between August and November 2014 were enrolled as donors. Anyone who had undergone radiotherapy or chemotherapy before, or who had another cancer at the same time, was left out of the study. Surgical tissue pieces of roughly 1-2.2 cm3 were preserved in RNAlater solution and stored at -80 °C until use. Library generation was performed with multiplex PCR. Sequenced on an Illumina HiSeq 2500. TCRbeta libraries were constructed through three rounds of nested PCR with primers (Table S4) according to protocols modified from ARM-PCR. PCR products of 200-500 bp were gel-excised and purified with the QIAquick gel extraction kit before sequencing. As for the authors' bioinformatics: Reads were cleaned using Trimmomatic, were merged into complete CDR3 sequences using FLASH, and were assigned to V(D)J germline segments using MiTCR. Clonal diversity was calculated as the inverse Simpson's index using VDJtools. In-frame sequences lacking a premature stop codon were counted as productive reads. TCRdb cleaned the public reads at Q25 with fastp, built clones with MiXCR and kept in-frame beta chains. Entries that share a CDR3 protein sequence are merged under the most common genes and DNA. Here the V and J calls rest on TCRdb's processing, not on the authors' analysis. Within this sample are 75,000 to 90,000 distinct CDR3 sequences, with around 82% of them counted one time only. The top ten hold around a fifth of the sample.

Here is what the overall study found, with its caveats: The top 100 clones accounted for a significantly larger cumulative portion of the repertoire in normal lung than in tumor tissue. Significantly higher TCR diversity (inverse Simpson) was observed in tumor tissue than in normal lung tissue (431.37 vs 166.20, P = 0.0075, Mann-Whitney U test). Only roughly 14 patients were in the cohort, and the authors stated that larger samples and more detailed clinical data are needed. Younger patients had significantly higher TCR diversity, and higher tumor TCR diversity was associated with shorter overall and disease-free survival. Neither the sequencing platform nor unique molecular identifiers are named or mentioned anywhere in the methods. Because peripheral blood was not sequenced, the blood TCRbeta repertoires of the lung cancer patients in the study went unexamined.

CDR1 and CDR2, looked up from the germline V gene, are SNHLY and FYNNEI. V is reduced by 9 bases and J by 7 bases, leaving a spacing of 13 bases between them. The CDR3 sequence holds 12 residues, the cysteine and phenylalanine included. The DNA shown is the 36-base CDR3, in frame from base 1. The sequence came from a woman in her forties or fifties with non-small cell lung cancer. Sequencing used distant non-tumor lung tissue. The chain employs TRBV2 and TRBJ2-1, with an unclear D gene assignment. The CDR3 amino acid sequence is: CASGNGRNEQFF. The DNA sequence reads TGTGCCAGTGGGAACGGCCGGAATGAGCAGTTCTTC.